This T cell receptor (beta chain) originates from a study of cytomegalovirus exposure and HLA in healthy donors. PCR employed 60 Vbeta and 13 Jbeta primers. TCRdb keeps only in-frame clones here, not all; method: immunoSEQ multiplex PCR. Here the sample spans some 120,000 clones, just under 70% being singletons. The V and J ends lost 5 bases and 8 bases, in that order; junction bases with no gene match: 11. Germline assignment: CDR1 SGHNT and CDR2 YYREEE (reference sequence). The CDR3 extends over 14 amino acids. This chain links TRBV5-4 with TRBJ1-2; 8 bases are shared with TRBD1. Material: PBMCs. The source is a man aged 25-45 years in good health and CMV-seropositive. Here the CDR3 DNA reads TGTGCCAGCAGTCTAGAACAGGGGGGGGGAGGCTACACCTTC. Its protein product is CASSLEQGGGGYTF.